Below, 10 T cell receptor beta chains from the same sample are listed, as sequenced in a study of blood T cell repertoires in COVID-19. This table comes from immunoSEQ multiplex PCR, and its TCRdb copy is limited to in-frame clones, with some not included. The sample records approximately 140,000 clones, less than 90% being singletons. Sequencing input: peripheral blood. These receptors came from a man in his 60s with acute or convalescent COVID-19.

The V and J genes are TRBV5-1 and TRBJ2-2, with D perhaps matching TRBD2 (5 bases). In germline, CDR1 is SGHRS, CDR2 YFSETQ. Deletions cut 0 bases from V and 1 base from J, with 10 bases between. The CDR3 covers 16 residues. The CDR3 reads CASSLDSGLNTGELFF. CDR3 sequence (DNA): TGCGCCAGCAGCTTGGATTCTGGACTGAACACCGGGGAGCTGTTTTTT.

This clone was found a few times. The rearrangement uses TRBV6-5 and TRBJ2-1; D is perhaps TRBD2 (6 bases). This CDR3 spans 15 amino acids. CDR1 and CDR2 from the germline V gene are MNHEY and SVGAGI. V lost 6 bases and J lost 7, with 19 bases in between. In DNA, the CDR3 is TGTGCCAGCAGCATACAAACCGGGACTTGGAATGAGCAGTTCTTC. Protein product: CASSIQTGTWNEQFF.

The chain has TRBV5-1 and TRBJ2-7; 8 bases fit TRBD2. Unmatched junction bases numbered 7, after V lost 4 bases and J lost 4 bases. Germline values: CDR1 SGHRS, CDR2 YFSETQ. This CDR3 is 14 amino acids long. The CDR3 coding sequence is TGCGCCAGCAGCCCTGCGGGGGGCTTGTACGAGCAGTACTTC. It codes for CASSPAGGLYEQYF.

The V and J genes are TRBV28 and TRBJ1-4, with a weak D call TRBD1 (6 bases). This CDR3 contains 16 residues. V lost 5 bases and J lost 0, with 13 bases in between. Germline loops: CDR1 MDHEN, CDR2 SYDVKM. This CDR3 is CASSTGFGATNEKLFF. Written as DNA, the CDR3 is TGTGCCAGCAGTACAGGGTTCGGGGCAACTAATGAAAAACTGTTTTTT.

This clone was found a few times. This sequence joins TRBV27 and TRBJ2-7, with 10 bases fitting TRBD2. The CDR3 extends over 13 amino acids. The V and J ends lost 7 bases and 5 bases, in that order; junction bases with no gene match: 5. Germline loops: CDR1 MNHEY, CDR2 SMNVEV (reference sequence). As DNA, the CDR3 is TGTGCCAGCACTAGCGGGAGTACTCACGAGCAGTACTTC. Residues: CASTSGSTHEQYF.

The chain carries TRBV30 and TRBJ1-3, with TRBD1 matching over 8 bases. Trimming at V came to 4 bases and at J to 2 bases, leaving 4 bases not matched to a gene. The CDR3 is 14 residues long. Germline loops: CDR1 GTSNPN, CDR2 SVGIG (reference sequence). The CDR3 nucleotides read TGTGCCTGGAACTTGGACAGGGCTGGAAACACCATATATTTT. Translated, it gives CAWNLDRAGNTIYF. The variable domain in full, with the rest retrieved from reference TRBV30 and TRBJ1-3, is SQTIHQWPATLVQPVGSPLSLECTVEGTSNPNLYWYRQAAGRGLQLLFYSVGIGQISSEVPQNLSASRPQDRQFILSSKKLLLSDSGFYLCAWNLDRAGNTIYFGEGSWLTVV.

The chain recombines TRBV19 with TRBJ1-1; D ambiguous. The CDR3 extends over 11 amino acids. With 4 bases removed from V and 8 bases from J, the gap between germline ends came to 8 bases. Germline loops: CDR1 LNHDA, CDR2 SQIVND (reference sequence). Here the CDR3 reads CASSSTDEAFF. CDR3 bases: TGTGCCAGTAGTAGTACAGACGAAGCTTTCTTT.

This clone occurred a few times. The chain couples TRBV28 to TRBJ2-5; 8 bases map to TRBD1. J gave up 4 bases and V 5 bases, and 9 bases lay outside the gene matches. The CDR3 extends over 15 amino acids. Germline CDR1 is MDHEN and CDR2 is SYDVKM. In DNA form, the CDR3 reads TGTGCCAGCAGTAAACCCGGGACAGGCCTAGAGACCCAGTACTTC. It yields the protein CASSKPGTGLETQYF.

The rearrangement links TRBV19 to TRBJ2-1; D is perhaps TRBD2 (6 bases). V lost 5 bases and J 1 base, leaving 18 bases between the germline ends. Germline CDR1 and CDR2: LNHDA and SQIVND (reference sequence). This CDR3 has 17 residues. The CDR3 loop is CASSPNGGRGSYNEQFF. CDR3 nucleotides: TGTGCCAGTAGTCCCAACGGGGGTAGGGGATCCTACAATGAGCAGTTCTTC.

V and J are TRBV6-5 and TRBJ1-2; no clear D gene. Trimming took 10 bases from V and 8 from J, leaving 17 bases between them. Germline CDR1 and CDR2: MNHEY and SVGAGI. The CDR3 is 12 residues long. Written as DNA, the CDR3 is TGTGCCACCGAGGACTTCGCATCGGGCTACACCTTC. This codes for CATEDFASGYTF.